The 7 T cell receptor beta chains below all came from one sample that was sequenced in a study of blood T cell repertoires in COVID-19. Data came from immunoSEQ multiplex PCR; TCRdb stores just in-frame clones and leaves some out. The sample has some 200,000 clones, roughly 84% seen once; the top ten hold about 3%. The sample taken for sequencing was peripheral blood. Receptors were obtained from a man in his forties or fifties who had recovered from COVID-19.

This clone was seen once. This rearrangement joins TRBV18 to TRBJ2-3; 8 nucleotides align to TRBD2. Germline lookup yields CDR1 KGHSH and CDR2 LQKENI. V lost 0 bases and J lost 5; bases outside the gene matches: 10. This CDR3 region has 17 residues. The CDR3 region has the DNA TGTGCCAGCTCACCACCTTTTGCCGGGAGGGCCAGAGATACGCAGTATTTT. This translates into CASSPPFAGRARDTQYF.

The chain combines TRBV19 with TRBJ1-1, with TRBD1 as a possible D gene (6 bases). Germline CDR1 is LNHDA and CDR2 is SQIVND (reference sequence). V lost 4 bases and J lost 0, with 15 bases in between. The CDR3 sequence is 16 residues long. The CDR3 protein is CASSREYDRMNTEAFF. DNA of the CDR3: TGTGCCAGTAGTAGAGAATACGACAGGATGAACACTGAAGCTTTCTTT.

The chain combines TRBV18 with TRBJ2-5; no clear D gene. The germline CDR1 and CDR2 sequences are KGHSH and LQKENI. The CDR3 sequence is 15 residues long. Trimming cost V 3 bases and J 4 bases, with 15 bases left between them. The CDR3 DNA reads TGTGCCAGCTCACCCTCTGTTGGAGTTCGAGAGACCCAGTACTTC. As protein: CASSPSVGVRETQYF.

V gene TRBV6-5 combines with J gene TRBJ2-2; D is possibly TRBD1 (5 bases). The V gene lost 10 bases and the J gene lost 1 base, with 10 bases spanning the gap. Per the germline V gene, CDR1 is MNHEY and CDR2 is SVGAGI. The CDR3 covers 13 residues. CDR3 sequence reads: CATLDRNTGELFF. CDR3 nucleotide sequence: TGTGCCACCCTTGACAGGAACACCGGGGAGCTGTTTTTT.

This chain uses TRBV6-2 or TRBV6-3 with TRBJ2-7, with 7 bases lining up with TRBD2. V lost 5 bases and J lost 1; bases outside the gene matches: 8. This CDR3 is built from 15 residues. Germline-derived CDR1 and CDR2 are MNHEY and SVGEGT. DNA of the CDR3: TGTGCCAGCAGTCGAGCGGGAACAGATTCCTACGAGCAGTACTTC. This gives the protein CASSRAGTDSYEQYF.

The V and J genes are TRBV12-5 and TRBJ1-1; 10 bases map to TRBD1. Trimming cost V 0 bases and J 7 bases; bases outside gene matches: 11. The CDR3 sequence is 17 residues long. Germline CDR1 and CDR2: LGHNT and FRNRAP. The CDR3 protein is CASGLVRDRGRGSEAFF. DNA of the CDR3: TGTGCTAGTGGTTTGGTACGAGACAGGGGGCGAGGAAGTGAAGCTTTCTTT.

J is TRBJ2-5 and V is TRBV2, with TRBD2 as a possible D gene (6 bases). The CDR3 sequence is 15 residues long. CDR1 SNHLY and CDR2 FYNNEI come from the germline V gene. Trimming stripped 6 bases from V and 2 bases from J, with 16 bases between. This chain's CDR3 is CASSAGRKNQETQYF. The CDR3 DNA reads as TGTGCCAGCAGCGCCGGGAGAAAAAATCAAGAGACCCAGTACTTC.